This T cell receptor beta chain is from a study of immune evolution from preneoplasia to lung adenocarcinoma. About the research overall: HLA loss of heterozygosity: around 6.5% AIS, about 15% MIA, approximately 31% ADC, none AAH. Study-level points and caveats: Later-stage lesions seemingly showed higher T cell density and diversity than normal lung. Top clone share appeared to fall from AAH through AIS, MIA, adenocarcinoma.

Looked up from germline, CDR1 is MNHEY and CDR2 is SVGAGI. CDR3 length: 13 amino acids. Trimming stripped 2 bases from V and 7 bases from J, with 9 bases between. The table came from immunoSEQ multiplex PCR; TCRdb's copy has only in-frame clones and leaves some out. The table lists about 41,000 clones, around 80% of them singletons. With respect to this clone: The antigen is unknown.

Macro-dissection enriched premalignant or tumor cells before nucleic acid extraction. This sequence joins TRBV6-5 and TRBJ2-1; tentative D call: TRBD2 (5 bases). This TCR was sampled from a person in their sixties or seventies with lung adenocarcinoma. The sequenced material came from FFPE invasive lung adenocarcinoma tissue. CDR3 region: CASSYDRGNEQFF. The CDR3 DNA sequence: TGTGCCAGCAGTTACGATCGGGGAAATGAGCAGTTCTTC.